Following are 20 T cell receptor beta chains from one sample sequenced in a study of OX40 agonist ivuxolimab in advanced cancers. The data were produced by immunoSEQ multiplex PCR, yet TCRdb's version contains in-frame clones alone and is incomplete. The repertoire holds just over 90,000 clones, roughly 94% seen once, with over 2% in the top ten. The starting material was CD4+ or CD8+ T cells sorted from blood, obtained in a trial of the OX40 agonist ivuxolimab. These receptors were collected from an adult with an advanced solid tumor such as melanoma, head and neck, liver or kidney cancer.

The chain employs TRBV13 and TRBJ1-6; TRBD1 might be the D (6 bases). V was shortened by 4 bases and J by 0 bases, with 10 bases between the two germline ends. The CDR3 totals 16 residues. Germline V lookup: CDR1 PRHDT, CDR2 FYEKMQ (reference sequence). This chain's CDR3 is CASSWRGGSYNSPLHF. CDR3 sequence (DNA): TGTGCCAGCAGCTGGAGGGGGGGCTCCTATAATTCACCCCTCCACTTT.

V and J are TRBV19 and TRBJ1-1; D may be TRBD1 (5 bases). Trimming cost V 5 bases and J 0 bases, with 13 bases left between them. Germline V gives CDR1 LNHDA, CDR2 SQIVND (reference sequence). The CDR3 has 15 amino acids. The CDR3 region is CASSLTEYLNTEAFF. Here the CDR3 DNA reads TGTGCCAGTAGTTTGACAGAATACTTGAACACTGAAGCTTTCTTT.

V usage is TRBV29-1 and J usage is TRBJ1-1; D ambiguous. The CDR3 runs 12 residues. The germline V and J ends were trimmed by 4 bases and 7 bases, with 13 bases remaining between them. Germline CDR1 is SQVTM and CDR2 is ANQGSEA. CDR3 in amino acids: CSVALNDGEAFF. The CDR3 bases are TGCAGCGTTGCCCTGAATGACGGTGAAGCTTTCTTT.

The rearrangement joins TRBV4-1 to TRBJ1-2; no clear D. Trimming cost V 1 base and J 4 bases, with 13 bases left between them. Germline values: CDR1 MGHRA, CDR2 YSYEKL. This CDR3 has 15 residues. Here the CDR3 reads CASSQAEKVPYGYTF. CDR3 nucleotides: TGCGCCAGCAGCCAAGCAGAAAAAGTACCCTATGGCTACACCTTC.

The chain couples TRBV6-5 to TRBJ1-2, with 8 bases identical to TRBD1. The germline gives CDR1 MNHEY, CDR2 SVGAGI. Trimming cost V 2 bases and J 0 bases; bases outside gene matches: 5. This CDR3 spans 16 amino acids. The CDR3 here is CASSYRQGPANYGYTF. The CDR3, as DNA: TGTGCCAGCAGTTACCGACAGGGGCCTGCTAACTATGGCTACACCTTC.

This clone was seen only once. V gene TRBV29-1 combines with J gene TRBJ2-1; 7 bases are a match to TRBD1. CDR3 length: 12 amino acids. V shed 3 bases, J shed 9 bases, and the junction held 5 bases outside the gene matches. CDR1 is SQVTM and CDR2 is ANQGSEA in the germline V gene. CDR3 region: CSVDQGVSEQFF. The CDR3 bases are TGCAGCGTTGATCAGGGGGTGAGTGAGCAGTTCTTC.

The chain carries TRBV5-4 and TRBJ2-7; 12 bases are a match to TRBD2. Germline CDR1 and CDR2: SGHNT and YYREEE (reference sequence). This CDR3 region has 17 residues. Trimming removed 0 bases from V and 6 bases from J; junction bases left unmatched: 10. CDR3 region: CASSLAVTSGRGPEQYF. CDR3 sequence (DNA): TGTGCCAGCAGCTTGGCCGTGACTAGCGGGAGAGGCCCCGAGCAGTACTTC.

The chain links TRBV9 to TRBJ2-5, with 7 bases that match TRBD2. In germline, CDR1 is SGDLS, CDR2 YYNGEE. The CDR3 loop spans 15 amino acids. Trimming removed 6 bases from V and 5 bases from J; junction bases left unmatched: 13. CDR3 region: CASTGTTKRVETQYF. The DNA for the CDR3 is TGTGCCAGCACCGGGACTACTAAGCGGGTCGAGACCCAGTACTTC.

The V and J genes are TRBV6-5 and TRBJ1-4; D is perhaps TRBD1 (6 bases). The germline gives CDR1 MNHEY, CDR2 SVGAGI. V shed 5 bases and J shed 4 bases, with 14 bases lying between them. The CDR3 contains 15 residues. CDR3 bases: TGTGCCAGCAGTATAAGGACAGATAGTAATGAAAAACTGTTTTTT. It translates to CASSIRTDSNEKLFF.

This sequence joins TRBV11-2 and TRBJ2-1; 10 bases agree with TRBD2. Trimming removed 2 bases from V and 2 bases from J; junction bases left unmatched: 6. CDR3 length: 17 amino acids. Germline CDR1 is SGHAT and CDR2 is FQNNGV. CDR3 sequence: CASSLFSGLAAYNEQFF. CDR3 sequence (DNA): TGTGCCAGCAGCTTATTCTCTGGACTAGCGGCCTACAATGAGCAGTTCTTC.

The rearrangement links TRBV27 to TRBJ2-1, with 10 positions matching TRBD2. V gave up 3 bases and J gave up 2 bases; unmatched junction bases: 10. This CDR3 is 18 amino acids long. Germline loops: CDR1 MNHEY, CDR2 SMNVEV (reference sequence). DNA of the CDR3: TGTGCCAGCAGTTTTTCACGCCTAGCGGGGGCTCCCTACAATGAGCAGTTCTTC. Protein sequence: CASSFSRLAGAPYNEQFF.

V and J are TRBV6-5 and TRBJ1-1, with 7 bases fitting TRBD1. The V and J ends lost 2 bases and 11 bases, in that order; junction bases with no gene match: 11. This CDR3 is 14 amino acids long. Germline V lookup: CDR1 MNHEY, CDR2 SVGAGI. The DNA of the CDR3 is TGTGCCAGCAGTTACGAACAGGACGGACAGGTGGCTTTCTTT. The encoded protein is CASSYEQDGQVAFF.

This chain links TRBV11-3 with TRBJ2-7, with 8 bases lining up with TRBD2. Germline values: CDR1 SGHNT, CDR2 YENEEA. This CDR3 spans 14 amino acids. With 2 bases clipped from V and 6 bases from J, the junction kept 6 bases outside the gene matches. CDR3 bases: TGTGCCAGCAGCTTATTCGCGGGAGGCCCCGAGCAGTACTTC. As protein: CASSLFAGGPEQYF.

The chain carries TRBV2 and TRBJ2-7, with 9 bases lining up with TRBD1. The V segment lost 4 bases and the J segment 3 bases; nucleotides outside the gene matches: 19. The CDR3 spans 19 residues. Germline lookup yields CDR1 SNHLY and CDR2 FYNNEI. CDR3 in amino acids: CASSVDRGPIGTGNYEQYF. The DNA for the CDR3 is TGTGCCAGCAGTGTTGACCGGGGCCCGATTGGGACAGGGAACTACGAGCAGTACTTC.

This chain connects TRBV14 to TRBJ1-2; weak D call: TRBD1 (5 bases). The CDR3 consists of 13 residues. Germline V gene lookup returns CDR1 SGHDN and CDR2 FVKESK. With 5 bases removed from V and 5 bases from J, the gap between germline ends came to 12 bases. The CDR3 sequence: CASSTGTYYGYTF. The CDR3 DNA follows: TGTGCCAGCAGCACCGGGACTTATTATGGCTACACCTTC.

This sequence joins TRBV2 and TRBJ1-1, with D unresolved. V was clipped by 7 bases and J by 1 base, with 19 bases between them. This CDR3 spans 16 amino acids. Germline loops: CDR1 SNHLY, CDR2 FYNNEI. CDR3 region: CASTATLGIPNTEAFF. The CDR3 DNA is TGTGCCAGCACAGCCACCCTCGGGATCCCGAACACTGAAGCTTTCTTT.

The chain employs TRBV19 and TRBJ2-7; 8 nucleotides match TRBD1. This CDR3 has 14 amino acids. The V and J ends lost 3 bases and 3 bases, in that order; junction bases with no gene match: 4. Germline V CDR1 and CDR2: LNHDA, SQIVND (reference sequence). CDR3 region: CASSIDRGYYEQYF. The CDR3 DNA follows: TGTGCCAGTAGTATTGACAGGGGCTACTACGAGCAGTACTTC.

The V gene is TRBV5-1, the J gene TRBJ2-5; maybe TRBD2 (6 bases). This CDR3 is built from 13 residues. CDR1 SGHRS and CDR2 YFSETQ come from the germline V gene. V dropped 4 bases and J dropped 4 bases, with 11 bases sitting between them. The CDR3 loop reads CASSVTRPETQYF. In DNA form, the CDR3 reads TGCGCCAGCAGCGTGACTAGACCAGAGACCCAGTACTTC. The full variable domain, with the rest looked up from reference TRBV5-1 and TRBJ2-5, is KAGVTQTPRYLIKTRGQQVTLSCSPISGHRSVSWYQQTPGQGLQFLFEYFSETQRNKGNFPGRFSGRQFSNSRSEMNVSTLELGDSALYLCASSVTRPETQYFGPGTRLLVL.

The V and J genes are TRBV19 and TRBJ1-2; tentative D call: TRBD1 (6 bases). V lost 3 bases to trimming and J lost 7 bases, with 15 bases between them. This CDR3 is 14 amino acids long. Germline values: CDR1 LNHDA, CDR2 SQIVND (reference sequence). For the CDR3, the DNA is TGTGCCAGTAGTATCCTATTCTCCAGGGGTGGCTACACCTTC. This gives the protein CASSILFSRGGYTF. The full variable domain, rest sourced from reference TRBV19 and TRBJ1-2, is DGGITQSPKYLFRKEGQNVTLSCEQNLNHDAMYWYRQDPGQGLRLIYYSQIVNDFQKGDIAEGYSVSREKKESFPLTVTSAQKNPTAFYLCASSILFSRGGYTFGSGTRLTVV.

The V call is TRBV13, the J call TRBJ2-7; 12 bases map to TRBD2. V dropped 5 bases and J dropped 5; count of bases not matched to a gene: 4. Germline CDR1 reads PRHDT; CDR2 reads FYEKMQ (reference sequence). There are 14 residues in the CDR3. The CDR3 loop is CASSPGLAGNEQYF. The CDR3 nucleotides read TGTGCCAGCAGCCCCGGACTAGCGGGAAACGAGCAGTACTTC.